These T cell receptor beta chains were read from a single sample in a study of TIL therapy for anti-PD-1-resistant metastatic lung cancer. TCRdb's copy holds only in-frame clones and misses some; the assay was immunoSEQ multiplex PCR. The table shows tens of thousands of clones, with 60% to 85% occurring only once. The sequenced sample was tumor tissue, obtained at baseline. These receptors were taken from a person aged 25-80 years with non-small cell lung cancer. The CDR3 runs from the conserved cysteine through the conserved F or W. A D gene is named only where the DNA matches it firmly. Rows may omit the clone size; those that give it use once, few, many or a size class.

D gene,V gene,J gene,clone size,CDR3 protein,CDR3 DNA
TRBD1,TRBV9,TRBJ1-4,.,CASSERQGDVGEKLFF,TGTGCCAGCAGCGAAAGACAGGGGGATGTTGGTGAAAAACTGTTTTTT
.,TRBV5-4,TRBJ1-4,.,CASSTSHEGGEKLFF,TGTGCCAGCAGCACGTCACACGAGGGGGGTGAAAAACTGTTTTTT
TRBD1,TRBV19,TRBJ1-1,.,CASSIGTANTEAFF,TGTGCCAGTAGTATCGGGACAGCGAACACTGAAGCTTTCTTT
TRBD1,TRBV28,TRBJ2-7,.,CASSSTRQGLHEQYF,TGTGCCAGCAGTTCGACCCGACAGGGGCTTCACGAGCAGTACTTC
.,TRBV4-3,TRBJ2-6,.,CASSQDQGHGANVLTF,TGCGCCAGCAGCCAAGACCAGGGGCATGGGGCCAACGTCCTGACTTTC
.,TRBV7-2,TRBJ2-5,.,CASSLGGGLETQYF,TGTGCCAGCAGCTTAGGGGGCGGACTGGAGACCCAGTACTTC
.,TRBV7-9,TRBJ1-2,.,CASSYPSTGSRHYGYTF,TGTGCCAGCAGTTACCCATCCACAGGGTCGAGGCACTATGGCTACACCTTC
.,TRBV11-3,TRBJ2-2,few,CASGPLGNTGELFF,TGTGCCAGCGGACCGTTGGGGAACACCGGGGAGCTGTTTTTT
.,TRBV5-5,TRBJ2-3,.,CASSFEASSGWHSSTDTQYF,TGTGCCAGCAGCTTCGAGGCCTCGTCAGGTTGGCACTCTAGCACAGATACGCAGTATTTT
TRBD1,TRBV11-2,TRBJ1-3,few,CASSLGGGGFGNTIYF,TGTGCCAGCAGCTTAGGAGGAGGGGGCTTTGGAAACACCATATATTTT
.,TRBV7-2,TRBJ1-5,once,CASSFLGGNQPQHF,TGTGCCAGCAGCTTCTTGGGCGGCAATCAGCCCCAGCATTTT
.,TRBV14,TRBJ1-4,.,CASSQGRATYGLTYEKLFF,TGTGCCAGCAGCCAAGGGAGGGCGACTTACGGACTAACCTACGAAAAACTGTTTTTT
TRBD1,TRBV28,TRBJ1-2,.,CASSRGQASLNYGYTF,TGTGCCAGCAGTCGGGGACAGGCCTCCTTAAACTATGGCTACACCTTC
.,TRBV7-8,TRBJ2-1,.,CASSLASTNNEQFF,TGTGCCAGCAGCTTAGCGTCTACCAACAATGAGCAGTTCTTC
.,TRBV2,TRBJ1-5,once,CASVPDSVNQPQHF,TGTGCCAGCGTTCCGGACAGCGTCAATCAGCCCCAGCATTTT
.,TRBV5-1,TRBJ2-5,.,CASSFGGDLQETQYF,TGCGCCAGCAGCTTCGGCGGGGACCTCCAAGAGACCCAGTACTTC
.,TRBV9,TRBJ1-5,.,CASSVDDYSNQPQHF,TGTGCCAGCAGCGTAGATGACTATAGCAATCAGCCCCAGCATTTT
.,TRBV5-1,TRBJ2-5,few,CASSLAGSQETQYF,TGCGCCAGCAGCTTGGCCGGGTCACAAGAGACCCAGTACTTC
TRBD1,TRBV28,TRBJ1-4,once,CASSSAGGEKLFF,TGTGCCAGCAGTTCGGCAGGGGGTGAAAAACTGTTTTTT
.,TRBV19,TRBJ2-7,once,CASSVTGNHEQYF,TGTGCCAGTAGTGTCACAGGGAACCACGAGCAGTACTTC
.,TRBV2,TRBJ2-4,.,CASGKLDGNIQYF,TGTGCCAGCGGGAAACTAGACGGGAACATTCAGTACTTC
.,TRBV28,TRBJ1-2,.,CASSLRLDPLRGYTF,TGTGCCAGCAGTTTAAGATTGGATCCCCTACGTGGCTACACCTTC
TRBD2,TRBV7-2,TRBJ2-7,.,CASSLAGVSSYEQYF,TGTGCCAGCTCCCTTGCGGGAGTGAGTTCCTACGAGCAGTACTTC
.,TRBV5-6,TRBJ1-2,.,CASSLVGREDYGYTF,TGTGCCAGCAGCTTGGTAGGCAGGGAGGACTATGGCTACACCTTC
TRBD1,TRBV4-1,TRBJ1-1,once,CASSQDDRVNTEAFF,TGCGCCAGCAGCCAAGATGACAGGGTGAACACTGAAGCTTTCTTT